This entry lists 20 T cell receptor beta chains sequenced from one sample in a study of blood T cell repertoires in COVID-19. Measured with immunoSEQ multiplex PCR; TCRdb has only the in-frame clones, and not every one. This table has fewer than 80,000 clones, nearly 90% appearing once. The sequenced sample was peripheral blood. Receptors were obtained from a man aged 50-59 years with acute or convalescent COVID-19.

The V gene is TRBV19, the J gene TRBJ1-1, with 11 bases identical to TRBD1. CDR1 is LNHDA, CDR2 SQIVND, per germline (reference sequence). CDR3 size: 16 residues. The junction had 13 bases not matched to a gene; V was cut back by 6 bases and J by 7 bases. DNA for the CDR3: TGTGCCAGTAGCCCCTTAGGGGACAGGGGGGCTTTTGAAGCTTTCTTT. Translating gives CASSPLGDRGAFEAFF.

In this sample, this clone turned up once. The gene calls are TRBV6-5 and TRBJ1-2; D unclear. The V gene's germline CDR1 is MNHEY and CDR2 SVGAGI. The CDR3 extends over 16 amino acids. Trimming stripped 1 base from V and 9 bases from J, with 21 bases between. CDR3 DNA sequence: TGTGCCAGCAGTTACTTGAGAGTCCGGGAACTTGAACGCTACACCTTC. Amino acid sequence: CASSYLRVRELERYTF.

DNA of the CDR3: TGTGCCAGCAGCGGACAGGTCTGGGATGAGCAGTTCTTC. It is translated as CASSGQVWDEQFF. This chain links TRBV2 with TRBJ2-1; TRBD1 matches 7 bases. CDR1 SNHLY and CDR2 FYNNEI come from the germline V gene. The V and J ends lost 6 bases and 8 bases, in that order; junction bases with no gene match: 7. This CDR3 has 13 residues.

This clone was seen a single time. The DNA of the CDR3 is TGTGCCAGTAGACTAGCGGGAGGCCCTAGCACAGATACGCAGTATTTT. Protein: CASRLAGGPSTDTQYF. The V gene is TRBV19, the J gene TRBJ2-3; 12 bases are a match to TRBD2. The CDR3 length is 16 residues. Germline V lookup: CDR1 LNHDA, CDR2 SQIVND (reference sequence). J was trimmed by 0 bases and V by 6 bases; bases with no gene match: 4.

The chain employs TRBV27 and TRBJ2-3, with 9 positions matching TRBD1. The CDR3 has 14 residues. The V and J ends lost 5 bases and 3 bases, in that order; junction bases with no gene match: 3. Per germline, CDR1 MNHEY and CDR2 SMNVEV (reference sequence). This CDR3 is CASSRDRATDTQYF. As DNA, the CDR3 is TGTGCCAGCAGTCGGGACAGGGCAACAGATACGCAGTATTTT.

V and J are TRBV30 and TRBJ2-5, with 7 bases fitting TRBD1. Germline CDR1 is GTSNPN and CDR2 is SVGIG (reference sequence). The ends lost 2 bases at V and 7 bases at J; junction bases unmatched: 7. This CDR3 region has 13 residues. The CDR3 reads CAWSTGAWGTQYF. The CDR3 DNA is TGTGCCTGGAGTACAGGGGCCTGGGGGACCCAGTACTTC.

The genes are TRBV5-4 and TRBJ1-4, with 9 positions matching TRBD1. The CDR3 is 16 amino acids. V trimming: 4 bases; J trimming: 7 bases; junction bases outside the gene matches: 11. CDR1 is SGHNT, CDR2 YYREEE, per germline (reference sequence). The CDR3 DNA sequence: TGTGCCAGCAGCCCGGGTATGGGGACAGGGCGTGAAAAACTGTTTTTT. It yields the protein CASSPGMGTGREKLFF. The whole variable domain, filled in from reference TRBV5-4 and TRBJ1-4, reads ETGVTQSPTHLIKTRGQQVTLRCSSQSGHNTVSWYQQALGQGPQFIFQYYREEENGRGNFPPRFSGLQFPNYSSELNVNALELDDSALYLCASSPGMGTGREKLFFGSGTQLSVL.

The CDR3 bases are TGTGCCAGCAGTGCCCCGACAGGGGGAGCGATTGGAAACACCATATATTTT. As protein: CASSAPTGGAIGNTIYF. V and J are TRBV28 and TRBJ1-3, with 9 positions matching TRBD1. Germline trimming cut 5 bases from V and 3 bases from J; bases unmatched to any gene: 11. Germline V gene sequence: CDR1 MDHEN, CDR2 SYDVKM. This CDR3 has 17 amino acids.

The chain links TRBV4-2 to TRBJ2-3; D possibly corresponds to TRBD2 (5 bases). Trimming removed 0 bases from V and 6 bases from J, with 10 bases in between. Germline CDR1 and CDR2: LGHNA and YNFKEQ. The CDR3 spans 14 residues. The CDR3 loop is CASSQDPREDTQYF. For the CDR3, the DNA is TGTGCCAGCAGCCAAGATCCGAGGGAGGATACGCAGTATTTT.

The chain is built from TRBV6-4 and TRBJ2-2, with a possible D match to TRBD2 (7 bases). The germline gives CDR1 MRHNA, CDR2 SNTAGT. Trimming removed 10 bases from V and 5 bases from J, with 23 bases in between. The CDR3 is made up of 16 amino acids. CDR3 loop: CATSRRQVGGTGELFF. The CDR3 DNA follows: TGTGCCACCAGCCGGCGACAGGTGGGGGGGACCGGGGAGCTGTTTTTT.

V usage is TRBV6-5 and J usage is TRBJ1-5; D is possibly TRBD1 (6 bases). V shed 6 bases and J shed 4 bases, with 10 bases lying between them. The CDR3 contains 13 residues. CDR1 MNHEY and CDR2 SVGAGI come from the germline V gene. The DNA of the CDR3 is TGTGCCAGCAGGGGACACCAGAATCAGCCCCAGCATTTT. Protein sequence: CASRGHQNQPQHF.

This clone was counted a few times. The CDR3 loop reads CASSLVPGSMNTEAFF. The CDR3 DNA reads as TGTGCCAGCAGCTTAGTTCCAGGAAGCATGAACACTGAAGCTTTCTTT. This chain uses TRBV7-2 with TRBJ1-1; the D is unclear. There are 16 residues in the CDR3. Trimming removed 1 base from V and 0 bases from J, with 12 bases in between. Germline CDR1 and CDR2: SGHTA and FQGNSA.

The chain recombines TRBV15 with TRBJ2-5; D is uncertain. The CDR3 extends over 15 amino acids. The germline gives CDR1 LNHNV, CDR2 YYDKDF (reference sequence). Trimming removed 0 bases at V and 4 bases at J, with 12 bases between. CDR3: CATSRDRTGLETQYF. The CDR3, as DNA: TGTGCCACCAGCAGAGATCGTACTGGGCTAGAGACCCAGTACTTC.

The V and J genes are TRBV18 and TRBJ1-2, with D unresolved. CDR3 length: 16 amino acids. With 2 bases removed from V and 4 bases from J, the gap between germline ends came to 17 bases. CDR1 and CDR2 (germline): KGHSH, LQKENI. CDR3 region: CASSPMGDAGIYGYTF. The CDR3 DNA is TGTGCCAGCTCACCAATGGGAGACGCGGGAATCTATGGCTACACCTTC. Complete variable domain (other parts from reference TRBV18 and TRBJ1-2): NAGVMQNPRHLVRRRGQEARLRCSPMKGHSHVYWYRQLPEEGLKFMVYLQKENIIDESGMPKERFSAEFPKEGPSILRIQQVVRGDSAAYFCASSPMGDAGIYGYTFGSGTRLTVV.

V gene TRBV6-5 combines with J gene TRBJ2-2, with D maybe TRBD2 (5 bases). CDR1 and CDR2 (germline): MNHEY, SVGAGI. V dropped 2 bases and J dropped 5 bases, with 9 bases sitting between them. The CDR3 length is 14 residues. The CDR3 sequence: CASSYLAMTGELFF. The CDR3 nucleotides are TGTGCCAGCAGTTACCTAGCAATGACCGGGGAGCTGTTTTTT.

This clone was observed once. J is TRBJ1-4 and V is TRBV11-2; D is uncertain. V lost 5 bases and J lost 4, with 17 bases in between. CDR3 size: 16 residues. CDR1 SGHAT and CDR2 FQNNGV come from the germline V gene. The CDR3 coding sequence is TGTGCCAGCAGCCACTTCGAGGGCGATCGTAATGAAAAACTGTTTTTT. Amino acids: CASSHFEGDRNEKLFF.

The chain joins TRBV27 to TRBJ1-2; possible D gene TRBD1, 6 bases. CDR3 length: 13 amino acids. Deletions cut 9 bases from V and 1 base from J, with 12 bases between. From germline, CDR1 is MNHEY and CDR2 SMNVEV (reference sequence). The chain's CDR3 is CASRRGGNYGYTF. The CDR3 bases are TGTGCCAGTAGGAGGGGGGGTAACTATGGCTACACCTTC.

The chain links TRBV27 to TRBJ1-1; 9 bases align to TRBD1. The V gene's germline CDR1 is MNHEY and CDR2 SMNVEV (reference sequence). The CDR3 has 14 residues. J gave up 7 bases and V 3 bases, and 6 bases lay outside the gene matches. Written as DNA, the CDR3 is TGTGCCAGCAGTTTGGAACAGGGGGCCCTTGAAGCTTTCTTT. Translating gives CASSLEQGALEAFF.

The chain carries TRBV5-1 and TRBJ1-1; TRBD1 matches 9 bases. The CDR3 has 16 residues. Germline lookup yields CDR1 SGHRS and CDR2 YFSETQ. Unmatched junction bases numbered 8, after V lost 3 bases and J lost 2 bases. The CDR3 here is CASSSLGDRANTEAFF. The CDR3 DNA reads TGCGCCAGCAGCTCCCTGGGGGACAGGGCTAACACTGAAGCTTTCTTT.

The chain carries TRBV5-1 and TRBJ2-5, with TRBD2 matching 10 bases. J gave up 4 bases and V 0 bases, and 6 bases lay outside the gene matches. Germline CDR1 is SGHRS and CDR2 is YFSETQ. This CDR3 region has 16 residues. CDR3: CASSLGQREGLETQYF. In DNA, the CDR3 is TGCGCCAGCAGCTTGGGGCAGCGGGAGGGCCTAGAGACCCAGTACTTC. Together with reference TRBV5-1 and TRBJ2-5, the CDR3 gives the full variable domain: KAGVTQTPRYLIKTRGQQVTLSCSPISGHRSVSWYQQTPGQGLQFLFEYFSETQRNKGNFPGRFSGRQFSNSRSEMNVSTLELGDSALYLCASSLGQREGLETQYFGPGTRLLVL.